This passage covers 5 T cell receptor beta chains from one sample sequenced in a study of shared clonotypes between healthy human individuals. Here immunoSEQ multiplex PCR was the method, and the copy in TCRdb shows in-frame clones only, minus some. This sample has about 490,000 clones, with around 73% found just once. Material for sequencing was PBMCs. The receptors stem from a woman aged 40 to 50 in good health. Some clones in this sample may be carry-over from other donors' samples.

The rearrangement uses TRBV29-1 and TRBJ2-7, with no clear D. Trimming pared 6 bases from V and 4 bases from J, leaving 7 bases between. Germline loops: CDR1 SQVTM, CDR2 ANQGSEA. This CDR3 has 10 residues. CDR3 coding DNA: TGCAGCGTATTCAAGTACGAGCAGTACTTC. Protein sequence: CSVFKYEQYF.

J is TRBJ2-1 and V is TRBV5-1; D is unresolved. The germline V and J ends were trimmed by 0 bases and 7 bases, with 11 bases remaining between them. The CDR3 totals 14 residues. The germline gives CDR1 SGHRS, CDR2 YFSETQ. The CDR3 region is CASSLVGAANEQFF. CDR3 nucleotides: TGCGCCAGCAGCTTGGTAGGTGCCGCAAATGAGCAGTTCTTC.

This clone was observed at least ten times. The chain links TRBV4-1 to TRBJ2-1, with 10 bases matching TRBD2. The CDR3 sequence is 15 residues long. V lost 3 bases and J lost 9; bases outside the gene matches: 8. The germline gives CDR1 MGHRA, CDR2 YSYEKL. CDR3 protein: CASSQPLAGAGEQFF. CDR3 DNA sequence: TGCGCCAGCAGCCAGCCCCTAGCGGGAGCCGGTGAGCAGTTCTTC.

This clone was detected many times. The CDR3 bases are TGTGCCAGCAGTGGGACGGCGGTTCAAGAGACCCAGTACTTC. It codes for CASSGTAVQETQYF. The rearrangement links TRBV5-6 to TRBJ2-5, with D perhaps being TRBD1 or TRBD2 (5 bases each). There are 14 residues in the CDR3. Trimming stripped 5 bases from V and 2 bases from J, with 13 bases between. CDR1 SGHDT and CDR2 YYEEEE come from the germline V gene.

The chain carries TRBV27 and TRBJ1-1, with TRBD1 identical over 9 bases. CDR1 is MNHEY and CDR2 is SMNVEV in the germline V gene (reference sequence). The CDR3 is 15 residues long. V trimming: 1 base; J trimming: 5 bases; junction bases outside the gene matches: 5. CDR3 nucleotide sequence: TGTGCCAGCAGTTTATACGGGACAGGGATGACTGAAGCTTTCTTT. The encoded protein is CASSLYGTGMTEAFF.